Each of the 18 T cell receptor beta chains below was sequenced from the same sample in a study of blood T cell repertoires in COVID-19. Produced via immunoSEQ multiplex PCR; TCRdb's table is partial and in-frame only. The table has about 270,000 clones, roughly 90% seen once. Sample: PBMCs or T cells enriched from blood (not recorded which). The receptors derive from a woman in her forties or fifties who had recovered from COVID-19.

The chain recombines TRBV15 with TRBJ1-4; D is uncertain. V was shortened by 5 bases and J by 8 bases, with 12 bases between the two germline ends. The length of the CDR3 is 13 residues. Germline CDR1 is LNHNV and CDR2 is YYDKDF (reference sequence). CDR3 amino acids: CATSPMSGEKLFF. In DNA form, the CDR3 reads TGTGCCACCAGCCCCATGTCGGGGGAAAAACTGTTTTTT. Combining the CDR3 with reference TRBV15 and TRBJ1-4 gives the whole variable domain DAMVIQNPRYQVTQFGKPVTLSCSQTLNHNVMYWYQQKSSQAPKLLFHYYDKDFNNEADTPDNFQSRRPNTSFCFLDIRSPGLGDTAMYLCATSPMSGEKLFFGSGTQLSVL.

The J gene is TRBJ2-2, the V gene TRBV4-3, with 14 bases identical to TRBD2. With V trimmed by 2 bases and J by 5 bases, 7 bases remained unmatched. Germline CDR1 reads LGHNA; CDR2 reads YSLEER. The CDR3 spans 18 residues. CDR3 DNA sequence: TGCGCCAGCAGCCAACCGGGACTAGCGGGAGTCCGGACCGGGGAGCTGTTTTTT. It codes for CASSQPGLAGVRTGELFF.

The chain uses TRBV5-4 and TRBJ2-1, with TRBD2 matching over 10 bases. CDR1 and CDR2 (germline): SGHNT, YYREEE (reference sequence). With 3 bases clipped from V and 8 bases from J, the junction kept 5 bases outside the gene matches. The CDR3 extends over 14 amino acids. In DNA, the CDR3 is TGTGCCAGCAGCTGGGGACTAGCGATGGATGAGCAGTTCTTC. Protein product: CASSWGLAMDEQFF.

The CDR3 loop is CASGTGEETQYF. The CDR3 nucleotides read TGTGCCAGCGGGACAGGGGAAGAGACCCAGTACTTC. The chain recombines TRBV28 with TRBJ2-5; 10 bases align to TRBD1. Germline lookup yields CDR1 MDHEN and CDR2 SYDVKM. V gave up 8 bases and J gave up 3 bases; unmatched junction bases: 0. The CDR3 totals 12 residues.

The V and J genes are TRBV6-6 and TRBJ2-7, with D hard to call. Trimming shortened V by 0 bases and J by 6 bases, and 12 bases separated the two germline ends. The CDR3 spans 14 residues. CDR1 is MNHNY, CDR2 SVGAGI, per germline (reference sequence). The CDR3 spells CASSYSPRSGEQYF. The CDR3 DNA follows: TGTGCCAGCAGTTACTCGCCTAGATCCGGCGAGCAGTACTTC.

The DNA of the CDR3 is TGTGCCAGCAGTTACCCGGGGGCGGGAAGAATACCGGCTAGCGGGACCTACGAGCAGTACTTC. It translates to CASSYPGAGRIPASGTYEQYF. The V gene is TRBV6-2 or TRBV6-3, the J gene TRBJ2-7, with 9 bases identical to TRBD2. Germline V lookup: CDR1 MNHEY, CDR2 SVGEGT. Unmatched junction bases numbered 22, after V lost 2 bases and J lost 2 bases. The CDR3 consists of 21 residues.

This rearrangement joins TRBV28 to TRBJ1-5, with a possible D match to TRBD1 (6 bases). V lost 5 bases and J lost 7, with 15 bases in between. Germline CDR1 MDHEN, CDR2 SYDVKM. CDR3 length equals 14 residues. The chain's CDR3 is CASSPPGGGQPQHF. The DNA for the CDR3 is TGTGCCAGCAGTCCCCCCGGGGGGGGCCAGCCCCAGCATTTT.

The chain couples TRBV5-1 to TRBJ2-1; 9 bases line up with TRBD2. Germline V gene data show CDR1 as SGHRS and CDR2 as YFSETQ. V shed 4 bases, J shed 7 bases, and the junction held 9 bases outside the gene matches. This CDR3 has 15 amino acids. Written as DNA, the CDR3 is TGCGCCAGCAGCATAATTAGCGGGAGTGTGAATGAGCAGTTCTTC. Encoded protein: CASSIISGSVNEQFF.

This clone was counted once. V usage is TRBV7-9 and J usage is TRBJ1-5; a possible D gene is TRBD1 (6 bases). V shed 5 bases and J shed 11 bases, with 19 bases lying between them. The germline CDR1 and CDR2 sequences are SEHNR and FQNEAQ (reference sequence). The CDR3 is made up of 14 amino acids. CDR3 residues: CASSPGEGELSQHF. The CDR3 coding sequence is TGTGCCAGCAGCCCCGGAGAGGGGGAACTTTCCCAGCATTTT. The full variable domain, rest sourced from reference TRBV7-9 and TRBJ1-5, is DTGVSQNPRHKITKRGQNVTFRCDPISEHNRLYWYRQTLGQGPEFLTYFQNEAQLEKSRLLSDRFSAERPKGSFSTLEIQRTEQGDSAMYLCASSPGEGELSQHFGDGTRLSIL.

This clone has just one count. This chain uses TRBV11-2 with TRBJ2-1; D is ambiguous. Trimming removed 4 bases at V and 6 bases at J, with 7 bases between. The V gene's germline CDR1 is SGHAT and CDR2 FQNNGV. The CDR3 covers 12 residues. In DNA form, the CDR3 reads TGTGCCAGCAGCTCTCGTTCCAATGAGCAGTTCTTC. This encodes CASSSRSNEQFF.

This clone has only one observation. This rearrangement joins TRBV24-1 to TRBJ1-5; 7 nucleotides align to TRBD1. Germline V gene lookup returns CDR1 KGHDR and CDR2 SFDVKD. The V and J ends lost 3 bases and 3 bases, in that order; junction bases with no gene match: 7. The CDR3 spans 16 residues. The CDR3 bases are TGTGCCACCAGTGATGCGGCCGGGACAGTCAATCAGCCCCAGCATTTT. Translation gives CATSDAAGTVNQPQHF.

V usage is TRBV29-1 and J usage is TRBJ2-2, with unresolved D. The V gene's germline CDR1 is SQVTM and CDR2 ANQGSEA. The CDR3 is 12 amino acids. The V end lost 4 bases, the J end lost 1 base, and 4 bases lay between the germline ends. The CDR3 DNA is TGCAGCGTTGTCGGGAACACCGGGGAGCTGTTTTTT. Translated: CSVVGNTGELFF.

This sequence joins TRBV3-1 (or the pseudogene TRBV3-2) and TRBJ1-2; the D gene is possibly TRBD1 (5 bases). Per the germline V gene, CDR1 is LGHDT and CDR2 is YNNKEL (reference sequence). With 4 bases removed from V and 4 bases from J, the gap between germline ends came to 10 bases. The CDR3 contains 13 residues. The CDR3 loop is CASSRGGLYGYTF. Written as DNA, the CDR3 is TGTGCCAGCAGCCGGGGGGGACTCTATGGCTACACCTTC.

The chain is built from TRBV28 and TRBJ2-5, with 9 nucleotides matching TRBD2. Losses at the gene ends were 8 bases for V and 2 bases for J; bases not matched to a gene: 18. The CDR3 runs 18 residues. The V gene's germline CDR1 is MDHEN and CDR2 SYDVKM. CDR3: CASLTTVFSGSRQETQYF. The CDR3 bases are TGTGCCAGCCTAACGACCGTTTTTAGCGGGAGCCGACAAGAGACCCAGTACTTC.

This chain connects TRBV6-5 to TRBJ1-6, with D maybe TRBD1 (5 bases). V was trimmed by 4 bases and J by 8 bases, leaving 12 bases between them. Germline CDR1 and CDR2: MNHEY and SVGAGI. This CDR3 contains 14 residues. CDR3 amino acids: CASSSGRLDSPLHF. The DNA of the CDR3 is TGTGCCAGCAGTTCAGGGAGGTTAGATTCACCCCTCCACTTT.

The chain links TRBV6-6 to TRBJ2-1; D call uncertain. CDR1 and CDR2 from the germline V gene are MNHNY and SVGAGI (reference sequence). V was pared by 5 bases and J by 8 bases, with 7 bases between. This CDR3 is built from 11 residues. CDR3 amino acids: CASSTVDEQFF. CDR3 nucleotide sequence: TGTGCCAGCAGTACGGTCGATGAGCAGTTCTTC.

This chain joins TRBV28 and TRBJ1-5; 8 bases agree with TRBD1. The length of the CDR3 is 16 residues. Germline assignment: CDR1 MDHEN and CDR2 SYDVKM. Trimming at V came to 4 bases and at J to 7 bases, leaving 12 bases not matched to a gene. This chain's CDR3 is CASSSPRTGNRQPQHF. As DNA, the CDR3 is TGTGCCAGCAGTTCACCCCGGACAGGGAATCGACAGCCCCAGCATTTT.

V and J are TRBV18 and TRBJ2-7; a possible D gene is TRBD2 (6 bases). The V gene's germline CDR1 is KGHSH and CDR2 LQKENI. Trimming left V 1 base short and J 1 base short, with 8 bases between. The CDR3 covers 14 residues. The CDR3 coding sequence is TGTGCCAGCTCACCACAAGGGACTTCCTACGAGCAGTACTTC. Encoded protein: CASSPQGTSYEQYF.